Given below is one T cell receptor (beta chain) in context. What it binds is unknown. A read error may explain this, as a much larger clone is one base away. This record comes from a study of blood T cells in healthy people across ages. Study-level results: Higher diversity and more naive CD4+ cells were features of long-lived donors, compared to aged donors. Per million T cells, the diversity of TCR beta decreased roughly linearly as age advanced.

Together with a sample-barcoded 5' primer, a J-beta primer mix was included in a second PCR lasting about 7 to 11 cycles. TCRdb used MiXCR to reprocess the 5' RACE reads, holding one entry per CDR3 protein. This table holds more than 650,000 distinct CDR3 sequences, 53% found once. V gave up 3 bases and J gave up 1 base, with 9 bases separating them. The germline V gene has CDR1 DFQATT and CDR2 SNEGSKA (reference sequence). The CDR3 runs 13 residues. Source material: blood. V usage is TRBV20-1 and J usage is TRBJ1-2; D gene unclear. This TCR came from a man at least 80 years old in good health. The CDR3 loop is CSASRPVNYGYTF. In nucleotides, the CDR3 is TGCAGTGCTAGCAGGCCCGTTAACTATGGCTACACCTTC.